This T cell receptor (beta chain) comes out of a study of blood T cell dynamics during melanoma immunotherapy. CDR1 is LNHDA and CDR2 is SQIVND in the germline V gene (reference sequence). The CDR3 consists of 14 residues. The V and J ends lost 10 bases and 0 bases, in that order; junction bases with no gene match: 5. Indicated time point: pre-treatment baseline. Each bulk PBMC sample had around 360 ng DNA loaded. Some clones are missing from TCRdb's copy, which holds only in-frame ones; the method was immunoSEQ multiplex PCR. The table records 13,000 to 15,000 clones, over 75% of them present only once.

The input for sequencing was blood, taken from a patient treated with checkpoint blockade. The receptor's source is a human donor with melanoma. The chain joins TRBV19 to TRBJ1-3; TRBD1 matches 8 bases. The CDR3 here is CATQDRGSGNTIYF. The CDR3 DNA is TGTGCCACCCAAGACAGGGGCTCTGGAAACACCATATATTTT.